These T cell receptor beta chains were read from a single sample in a study of T cell responses to AZD1222 COVID-19 vaccine. Data came from immunoSEQ multiplex PCR; TCRdb stores just in-frame clones and leaves some out. Of around 52,000 clones in the sample, approximately 84% were seen once. The starting material was peripheral blood, obtained on day 0 of AZD1222 vaccination. The receptors were sampled from an adult in good health. Both conserved end residues are part of each CDR3. Each record gives: D gene, J gene, V gene, CDR3 length, clone size, CDR3 DNA, CDR3 protein. The D gene is left open where the match is weak. The size field is filled for only some rows; it gives once, few, many or a size class.

. TRBJ1-2 TRBV18 13 . TGTGCCAGCTCACCAGGGACAAACTATGGCTACACCTTC CASSPGTNYGYTF
TRBD1 TRBJ2-7 TRBV28 13 once TGTGCCAGCAGTTTAGTGACAGGGACCGAGCAGTACTTC CASSLVTGTEQYF
. TRBJ1-1 TRBV11-2 13 . TGTGCCAGCACCCTCGGGGGAAACACTGAAGCTTTCTTT CASTLGGNTEAFF
TRBD2 TRBJ2-7 TRBV7-2 14 . TGTGCCAGCAGCTTGACTAGCGGGAGTGGCGAGCAGTACTTC CASSLTSGSGEQYF
. TRBJ2-5 TRBV2 13 . TGTGCCAGCAGTGCTCTGTCCGAAGAGACCCAGTACTTC CASSALSEETQYF
TRBD1 TRBJ1-3 TRBV28 15 . TGTGCCAGCAGTTTGGGGACAGGGATCGGAAACACCATATATTTT CASSLGTGIGNTIYF
TRBD1 TRBJ2-5 TRBV25-1 16 . TGTGCCAGTTCGCCCGGTAGGGACAGCCATCAAGAGACCCAGTACTTC CASSPGRDSHQETQYF
. TRBJ1-5 TRBV28 14 . TGTGCCAGCAGTCCCAGGGTCGAGCATCAGCCCCAGCATTTT CASSPRVEHQPQHF
TRBD1 TRBJ1-1 TRBV28 15 . TGTGCCAGCACCTTGGACAGGGGCTATGGCACTGAAGCTTTCTTT CASTLDRGYGTEAFF
TRBD1 TRBJ2-2 TRBV7-9 16 . TGTGCCAGCAGACCCGGGACAGATATTAACACCGGGGAGCTGTTTTTT CASRPGTDINTGELFF
. TRBJ2-1 TRBV29-1 11 . TGCAGCGACTTGACAGCCAATGAGCAGTTCTTC CSDLTANEQFF
TRBD1 TRBJ1-4 TRBV6-5 15 once TGTGCCAGCACCTCCCCGACAGGGTCAGGAGAAAAACTGTTTTTT CASTSPTGSGEKLFF
. TRBJ1-2 TRBV29-1 14 . TGCAGCGTTGAAGAGTCTACAGGGAACTATGGCTACACCTTC CSVEESTGNYGYTF
TRBD2 TRBJ2-5 TRBV10-3 14 once TGTGCCATCAGTATGGGACTAGAACAAGAGACCCAGTACTTC CAISMGLEQETQYF
. TRBJ2-4 TRBV27 14 . TGTGCCAGCAGTTTATCGGCAGGGTTGAACATTCAGTACTTC CASSLSAGLNIQYF
TRBD1 TRBJ2-2 TRBV19 13 . TGTGCCAGTAGTCAAACAGGGGACGGGGAGCTGTTTTTT CASSQTGDGELFF
TRBD1 TRBJ1-2 TRBV14 13 . TGTGCCAGCAGCCTGGGACAGACCTATGGCTACACCTTC CASSLGQTYGYTF
. TRBJ1-5 TRBV30 13 . TGTGCCTGGAGCGCACGGGACAACCAGCCCCAGCATTTT CAWSARDNQPQHF
TRBD1 TRBJ2-3 TRBV19 14 . TGTGCCAGTAGTAGGGGGACAGGGATGGATACGCAGTATTTT CASSRGTGMDTQYF
. TRBJ1-5 TRBV28 15 . TGTGCCACCATACCCTCGATATCAAATGATCAGCCCCAGCATTTT CATIPSISNDQPQHF
. TRBJ2-5 TRBV5-6 13 . TGTGCCAGCAGCTTGCGCGGAGGGGAGACCCAGTACTTC CASSLRGGETQYF
TRBD1 TRBJ1-3 TRBV4-3 16 once TGCGCCAGCAGCCAAAGTTGGGGACAGGGTGGAAACACCATATATTTT CASSQSWGQGGNTIYF
. TRBJ1-1 TRBV5-6 12 . TGTGCCAGCAACCTCGGGGGGACTGAAGCTTTCTTT CASNLGGTEAFF
TRBD1 TRBJ1-2 TRBV28 13 . TGTGCCAGCAGTTCGGGACAGGCCTATGGCTACACCTTC CASSSGQAYGYTF
. TRBJ1-4 TRBV5-6 13 . TGTGCCAGCAGCCCTCGGCCCGGCGAAAAACTGTTTTTT CASSPRPGEKLFF
. TRBJ2-7 TRBV2 14 . TGTGCCAGCAGTGAAGATGAGGGTACCTACGAGCAGTACTTC CASSEDEGTYEQYF
. TRBJ1-1 TRBV28 14 . TGTGCCAGCAGTCCTTATACAGCTAACACTGAAGCTTTCTTT CASSPYTANTEAFF
. TRBJ1-4 TRBV28 14 once TGTGCCAGCAGTTTGGGGCAGGCTAATGAAAAACTGTTTTTT CASSLGQANEKLFF
. TRBJ1-6 TRBV12-3/TRBV12-4 13 few TGTGCCAGCAGTCCCGAGGCCTACTCACCCCTCCACTTT CASSPEAYSPLHF
. TRBJ1-5 TRBV6-1 16 . TGTGCCAGCAGGGAAGGGCCGCTATATAGCAATCAGCCCCAGCATTTT CASREGPLYSNQPQHF
. TRBJ1-1 TRBV5-1 13 . TGCGCCAGCAGCGCTACTACGAACACTGAAGCTTTCTTT CASSATTNTEAFF
. TRBJ1-1 TRBV7-3 13 . TGTGCCAGCTCTCGGACTCAGGACACTGAAGCTTTCTTT CASSRTQDTEAFF
. TRBJ1-1 TRBV5-1 14 many TGCGCCAGCAGCCGAACAACGGGGGCGGGTGAAGCTTTCTTT CASSRTTGAGEAFF
TRBD1 TRBJ1-5 TRBV30 14 . TGTGCCTGGAGCACACCAGGGGGCCGTCAGCCCCAGCATTTT CAWSTPGGRQPQHF
. TRBJ1-5 TRBV4-1 14 . TGCGCCAGCAGCCTGGACACTAGAAATCAGCCCCAGCATTTT CASSLDTRNQPQHF